The 9 T cell receptor beta chains below come from one sample, sequenced in a study of blood T cell repertoires in COVID-19. Using immunoSEQ multiplex PCR, the repertoire was profiled, and TCRdb retains in-frame clones only, with some absent. Here the sample spans about 310,000 clones, about 85% being singletons. What was sequenced was PBMCs or T cells enriched from blood (not recorded which). These receptors all come from a woman in her twenties or thirties who had been exposed to COVID-19.

This rearrangement joins TRBV3-1 (or the pseudogene TRBV3-2) to TRBJ1-5; D is possibly TRBD1 (5 bases). Germline CDR1 reads LGHDT; CDR2 reads YNNKEL (reference sequence). V lost 0 bases and J 10 bases, leaving 16 bases between the germline ends. The CDR3 has 15 residues. CDR3 residues: CASSQEGTWAYPQHF. The CDR3 region has the DNA TGTGCCAGCAGCCAAGAGGGGACTTGGGCTTACCCCCAGCATTTT.

The V and J genes are TRBV12-3 or TRBV12-4 and TRBJ1-4; D gene ambiguous. The CDR3 extends over 11 amino acids. V was pared by 8 bases and J by 11 bases, with 12 bases between. This CDR3 is CASARAGKLFF. The CDR3, as DNA: TGTGCCAGCGCCCGGGCGGGGAAACTGTTTTTT.

The chain employs TRBV4-1 and TRBJ1-4; D may be TRBD1 (6 bases). The germline CDR1 and CDR2 sequences are MGHRA and YSYEKL. The CDR3 consists of 15 residues. Trimming removed 3 bases from V and 4 bases from J, with 12 bases in between. CDR3 residues: CASSQSPGDNEKLFF. For the CDR3, the DNA is TGCGCCAGCAGCCAGTCCCCAGGGGATAATGAAAAACTGTTTTTT.

V and J are TRBV7-2 and TRBJ2-7, with 10 bases lining up with TRBD2. The CDR3 spans 16 residues. The trim removed 1 base at V and 10 bases at J, leaving 13 bases unmatched. Germline V gene data show CDR1 as SGHTA and CDR2 as FQGNSA. In nucleotides, the CDR3 is TGTGCCAGCAGCTTAGGATCTAGCGGGGGAACCGACCGACAGTACTTC. It specifies CASSLGSSGGTDRQYF.

This clone was recorded once. J is TRBJ1-1 and V is TRBV10-3; 7 nucleotides match TRBD1. Germline values: CDR1 ENHRY, CDR2 SYGVKD. With V trimmed by 7 bases and J by 4 bases, 9 bases remained unmatched. The CDR3 is 14 residues long. The CDR3 bases are TGTGCCATCAACGGAAGACAGGGAGGCACTGAAGCTTTCTTT. Encoded protein: CAINGRQGGTEAFF.

In the case of this clone: Germline is not matched at one junction end, which may reflect a read error. The chain combines TRBV2 with TRBJ2-4, with 7 bases identical to TRBD1. This CDR3 has 13 amino acids. Per germline, CDR1 SNHLY and CDR2 FYNNEI. In nucleotides, the CDR3 is TGTGCCAGCAGTGTAGAGAGAGTTAGGGGGCTGGGCTTC. Protein product: CASSVERVRGLGF. The full variable domain, its missing parts supplied by reference TRBV2 and TRBJ2-4, is EPEVTQTPSHQVTQMGQEVILRCVPISNHLYFYWYRQILGQKVEFLVSFYNNEISEKSEIFDDQFSVERPDGSNFTLKIRSTKLEDSAMYFCASSVERVRGLGFGAGTRLSVL.

The chain employs TRBV21-1 and TRBJ1-1. TRBV21-1 represents a pseudogene. This CDR3 comprises 13 residues. CDR3 sequence (DNA): TGTGCCAGCAGCAAAGAGCTGAACACTGAAGCTTTCTTT. Its protein is CASSKELNTEAFF.

This clone was seen only once. V gene TRBV5-1 combines with J gene TRBJ1-4; 7 bases align to TRBD1. CDR1 SGHRS and CDR2 YFSETQ come from the germline V gene. The CDR3 has 14 amino acids. Trimming took 0 bases from V and 7 from J; bases not matched to a gene: 3. CDR3 loop: CASSLVTGSEKLFF. CDR3 bases: TGCGCCAGCAGCTTGGTGACAGGGAGTGAAAAACTGTTTTTT. Together with reference TRBV5-1 and TRBJ1-4, the CDR3 gives the full variable domain: KAGVTQTPRYLIKTRGQQVTLSCSPISGHRSVSWYQQTPGQGLQFLFEYFSETQRNKGNFPGRFSGRQFSNSRSEMNVSTLELGDSALYLCASSLVTGSEKLFFGSGTQLSVL.

This chain uses TRBV7-2 with TRBJ2-1; 8 bases match TRBD1. The CDR3 sequence is 15 residues long. Unmatched junction bases numbered 8, after V lost 6 bases and J lost 4 bases. Germline values: CDR1 SGHTA, CDR2 FQGNSA. The CDR3 DNA follows: TGTGCCAGCAGTCCGGACAGGGTGGTTTACAATGAGCAGTTCTTC. It translates to CASSPDRVVYNEQFF.